This T cell receptor (beta chain) emerged from a study of T cell responses to AZD1222 COVID-19 vaccine (dated by TCRdb to 2020 to 2022). In the study overall: AZD1222 recipients with second doses at about 4 weeks or about 12 weeks were pooled, because spike-specific TCR depth and breadth did not differ between schedules. TCR sequencing covered roughly 230 trial participants: 207 given two doses of AZD1222 and 26 given two doses of MenACWY control vaccine. Enrollment into the trials was organized by age into subgroups of 18-55, 56-69 and 70-plus years, and those subgroups contained about 160, 30 and 59 TCR-sequenced participants, respectively.

Reading the germline V gene (reference sequence) gives CDR1 SEHNR and CDR2 FQNEAQ. From the cysteine through the phenylalanine, the CDR3 covers 18 amino acids. The retained sequence is limited to the CDR3, 54 bases, with the frame set at the first base. For this chain, trimming is 4 bases at the V end and 3 bases at the J end, and the number of junction bases without a gene match is 10. Regarding this clone: The antigen this receptor binds is unknown. Base qualities are not at hand, and no much larger clone is one base apart.

What the work shows at the level of the full study, not this receptor alone: Nearly half of unique spike-specific TCRs reportedly recognized epitopes outside regions mutated in the B.1.351 and B.1.1.7 variants. Most participants were white British and females outnumbered males, and the authors suggested that clonal diversity may have been underestimated. Conclusions about previously exposed vaccinees are limited because only six or seven AZD1222 recipients were SARS-CoV-2 seropositive at baseline. Because no samples from the day 14 peak response were available, repertoires could be characterized only after the peak T cell response. The 56-69-year group was small, and its depth increase did not reach significance, likely because of low power. After two AZD1222 doses, spike-specific TCR breadth and depth were significantly higher than at day 0 and than in MenACWY recipients. The vaccine-associated CD4 TCRs covered the entire spike protein, and the dominant responses fell in regions 160-218 and 743-854.

The time point label for this specimen denotes: baseline before first vaccination. Samples from vaccinated people were obtained from the UK trials COV001 and COV002, which included a single-blind randomized controlled phase 2/3 trial of AZD1222 (ChAdOx1 nCoV-19) in healthy adults. Trial participant PBMC samples were collected at day 0 and day 28 after the second dose for TCRbeta chain sequencing. The CDR3 regions of human TCRbeta chains were analyzed by immunosequencing. Per the original workflow: TCRs in the repertoires were matched against a reference library of SARS-CoV-2-specific TCRs that had been generated with the MIRA antigen-specificity platform. Breadth was defined as the fraction of unique TCRs that were SARS-CoV-2-associated. Depth was defined as the fraction of total T cells that were SARS-CoV-2-associated. Using the MIRA data, each spike-specific TCR was assigned both to the spike region to which the TCR was reactive and to a CD4 or CD8 class. Log10-transformed breadth and depth values were compared by one-way ANOVA with Sidak's multiple comparisons tests. What TCRdb holds here is the immuneACCESS table cut down to in-frame rearrangements. Part of the clones is not present; checked against another copy, under half of the missing clones reflect an unresolved V gene, and the others are unexplained. For V, J and clone size, that table is used; D and trimming come from the DNA. The sample has about 130,000 clones on record, under 95% of them singletons. The ten largest clones represent 2.5% to 4% of the sample.

The chain is encoded by TRBV7-9 joined to TRBJ2-2; the central 11 bases match TRBD1. This specimen consisted of peripheral blood, obtained on day 0 of AZD1222 vaccination. The TCR sequence derives from an adult in good health. The DNA sequence reads TGTGCCAGCAGCTCCCCGGACAGGGGGCGAGTTTACACCGGGGAGCTGTTTTTT. Its protein is CASSSPDRGRVYTGELFF.